This T cell receptor (beta chain) emerged from a study of blood T cell repertoires in COVID-19 (dated by TCRdb to the early 2020s). Regarding the complete study: Collaborator samples came from the United States, Italy and Spain and covered acute and convalescent phases of COVID-19. The prospective study material was composed of cDNA or gDNA derived from T cells, B-cell-depleted T cells, or PBMCs. A de-identified subject ID, COVID-19 status, age in years and sex were almost always included in the sample metadata. The dataset comprised deeply sampled blood TCRbeta repertoires from subjects exposed to, actively infected with, or recovered from COVID-19. Samples were obtained from the ongoing ImmuneRACE study (first 160 participants) and from 950 to 1,500 subjects provided by 6 global collaborators. Where available, HLA class I and class II types were obtained from metadata supplied by the sample provider rather than from assay-based typing. A freely available public database, intended as a resource for researchers studying the immune response to SARS-CoV-2, is where the repertoires were released.

Study-wide findings and limitations: The quantity of clinical and demographic metadata differed by source and by participant and was supplied without curation.

One collaborating source in Seattle enrolled patients during active infection and followed them longitudinally through the course of disease. The collaborating institutions used their own protocols to collect whole blood in K2EDTA tubes. For TCRbeta analysis, collaborators shipped samples in one of three forms: frozen whole blood, isolated PBMCs, or DNA extracted from either of those sample types. In regard to this clone: The clone's antigen remains unknown. Base qualities are not provided; no much larger clone lies one nucleotide away.

V is trimmed back by 3 bases and J by 8 bases, and the junction contains 6 bases that no gene match accounts for. CDR1 is given as DFQATT and CDR2 as SNEGSKA, both from the germline V gene (reference sequence). Taken from cysteine to phenylalanine, the CDR3 has 13 residues. Solely the CDR3 DNA is kept, with 39 bases framed from the first base. TCRbeta CDR3 regions were amplified from genomic DNA using the immunoSEQ Assay, a bias-controlled multiplex PCR. The authors' pipeline ran thus. Within the assay, amplification of reference gene primers was used to estimate how many nucleated cells each sample contained. Sequence reads were collapsed and filtered to measure the absolute abundance of every unique TCRbeta CDR3 rearrangement. For each sample, productive Simpson clonality was calculated as the square root of Simpson's diversity index across productive rearrangements. TCRdb limited this immuneACCESS table to in-frame rearrangements with V and J called. A share of clones is missing; checked studies link under half to unresolved V genes, and the rest is unexplained. That table is the source of V, J and clone size, and D and trimming were worked out from the DNA. The sample includes tens of thousands of clones, with about three quarters observed a single time. 15% to 25% of the sample is taken by the ten largest.

The receptor comes from a man aged 25-45 years with COVID-19, enrolled during active disease. The rearrangement joined TRBV20-1 to TRBJ1-4; 7 bases in the junction line up with TRBD1. The material sequenced was peripheral blood. At the DNA level, the sequence is TGCAGTGCTAGTAAGGGGGCGCACGAAAAACTGTTTTTT. The encoded protein is CSASKGAHEKLFF.